This T cell receptor (beta chain) was profiled in a study of T-cell reconstitution after alpha-beta-depleted transplantation in children. Trimming removed 4 bases at V and 1 base at J, with 14 bases between. Looked up from germline, CDR1 is MDHEN and CDR2 is SYDVKM. The CDR3 consists of 15 residues. There are a few counts of this clonotype. Unique molecular identifiers were built into the TCRbeta library. TCRdb reanalysed the PCR reads using MiXCR and keeps one entry per CDR3 protein. The sample lists 210,000 or so distinct CDR3 sequences, approximately 9% occurring once. Specimen: PBMCs from the stem cell graft donor, collected from the stem cell graft. The source of this sequence is a human donor who donated a stem cell graft to a child with acute lymphoblastic leukemia. The chain joins TRBV28 to TRBJ2-7; the D gene is possibly TRBD2 (6 bases). CDR3 nucleotide sequence: TGTGCCAGCAGTTACCGGAGGGGACCATCCTACGAGCAGTACTTC. Translating it yields CASSYRRGPSYEQYF.